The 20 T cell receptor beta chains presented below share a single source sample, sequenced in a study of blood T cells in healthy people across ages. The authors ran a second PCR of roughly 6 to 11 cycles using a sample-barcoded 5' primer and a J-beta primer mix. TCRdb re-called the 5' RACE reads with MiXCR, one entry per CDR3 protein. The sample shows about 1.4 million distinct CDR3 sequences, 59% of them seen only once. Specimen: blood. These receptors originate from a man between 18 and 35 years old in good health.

The CDR3 nucleotides read TGTGCCAGCAGCCCTATGGACAGTCGCATTACCTACGAGCAGTACTTC. Its protein is CASSPMDSRITYEQYF. The rearrangement joins TRBV6-2 or TRBV6-3 to TRBJ2-5, with D perhaps TRBD1 (6 bases). The tail of the sequence fits TRBJ2-7 better, so the J call may be wrong. CDR3 length equals 16 residues. From germline, CDR1 is MNHEY and CDR2 SVGEGT.

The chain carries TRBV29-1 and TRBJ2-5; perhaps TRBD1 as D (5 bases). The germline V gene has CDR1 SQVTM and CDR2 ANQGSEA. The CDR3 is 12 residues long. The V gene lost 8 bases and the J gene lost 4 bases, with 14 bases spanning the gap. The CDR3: CSYNGASETQYF. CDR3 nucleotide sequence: TGCAGCTATAATGGGGCGTCAGAGACCCAGTACTTC.

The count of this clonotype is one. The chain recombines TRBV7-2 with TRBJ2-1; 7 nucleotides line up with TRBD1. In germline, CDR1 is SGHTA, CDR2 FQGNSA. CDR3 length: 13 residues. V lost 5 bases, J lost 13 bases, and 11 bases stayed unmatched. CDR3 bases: TGTGCCAGCAGCCCCGACAGGGATAGGCCCCAGTTCTTC. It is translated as CASSPDRDRPQFF.

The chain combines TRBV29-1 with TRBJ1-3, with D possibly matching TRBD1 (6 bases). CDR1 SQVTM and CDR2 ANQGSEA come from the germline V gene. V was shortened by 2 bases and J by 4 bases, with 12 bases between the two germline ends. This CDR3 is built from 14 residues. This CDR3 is CSVEKAGGGNTIYF. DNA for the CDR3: TGCAGCGTTGAAAAGGCCGGGGGCGGAAACACCATATATTTT.

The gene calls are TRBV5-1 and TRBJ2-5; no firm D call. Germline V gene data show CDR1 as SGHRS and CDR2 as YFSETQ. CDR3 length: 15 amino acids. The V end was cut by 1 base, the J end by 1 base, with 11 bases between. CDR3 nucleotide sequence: TGCGCCAGCAGCTTGATAGGCGAGATCCAAGAGACCCAGTACTTC. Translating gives CASSLIGEIQETQYF.

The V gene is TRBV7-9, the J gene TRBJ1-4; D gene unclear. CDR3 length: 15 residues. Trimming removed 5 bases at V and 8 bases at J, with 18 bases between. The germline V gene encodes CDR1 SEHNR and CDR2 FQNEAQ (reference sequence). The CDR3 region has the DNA TGTGCCAGCAGCGCCATCGGAGCCACCGGCGAAAAACTGTTTTTT. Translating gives CASSAIGATGEKLFF.

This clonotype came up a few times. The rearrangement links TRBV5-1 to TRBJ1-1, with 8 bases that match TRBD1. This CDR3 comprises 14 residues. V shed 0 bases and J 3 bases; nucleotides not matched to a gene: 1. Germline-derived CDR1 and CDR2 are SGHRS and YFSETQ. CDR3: CASSLDRGDTEAFF. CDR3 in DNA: TGCGCCAGCAGCTTGGACAGGGGGGACACTGAAGCTTTCTTT.

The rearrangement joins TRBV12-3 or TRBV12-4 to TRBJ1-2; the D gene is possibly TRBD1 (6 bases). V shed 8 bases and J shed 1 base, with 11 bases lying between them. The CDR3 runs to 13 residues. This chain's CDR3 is CASATGLNYGYTF. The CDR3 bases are TGTGCCAGCGCGACAGGCCTTAACTATGGCTACACCTTC.

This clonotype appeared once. CDR3 DNA sequence: TGTGCCAGCAGCTTAAGGGGACAGCGAAATGGGACTGAAGCTTTCTTT. Amino acid sequence: CASSLRGQRNGTEAFF. J is TRBJ1-1 and V is TRBV7-8; 7 bases are a match to TRBD1. The CDR3 length is 16 residues. Unmatched junction bases numbered 11, after V lost 2 bases and J lost 5 bases. The germline gives CDR1 SGHVS, CDR2 FQNEAQ.

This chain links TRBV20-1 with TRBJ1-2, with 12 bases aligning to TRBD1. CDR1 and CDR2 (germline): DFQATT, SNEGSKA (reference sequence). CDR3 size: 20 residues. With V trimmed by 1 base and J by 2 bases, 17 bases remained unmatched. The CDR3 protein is CSARARSPGTGGYFNYGYTF. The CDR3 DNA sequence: TGCAGTGCTAGAGCCAGGAGCCCCGGGACAGGGGGCTATTTCAACTATGGCTACACCTTC.

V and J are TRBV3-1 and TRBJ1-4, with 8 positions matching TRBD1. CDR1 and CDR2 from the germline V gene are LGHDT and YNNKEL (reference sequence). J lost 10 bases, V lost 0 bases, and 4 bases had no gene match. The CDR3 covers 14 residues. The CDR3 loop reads CASSQEDREGKLFF. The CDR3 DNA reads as TGTGCCAGCAGCCAAGAGGACAGGGAGGGAAAACTGTTTTTT. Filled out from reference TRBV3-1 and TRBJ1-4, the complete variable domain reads DTAVSQTPKYLVTQMGNDKSIKCEQNLGHDTMYWYKQDSKKFLKIMFSYNNKELIINETVPNRFSPKSPDKAHLNLHINSLELGDSAVYFCASSQEDREGKLFFGSGTQLSVL.

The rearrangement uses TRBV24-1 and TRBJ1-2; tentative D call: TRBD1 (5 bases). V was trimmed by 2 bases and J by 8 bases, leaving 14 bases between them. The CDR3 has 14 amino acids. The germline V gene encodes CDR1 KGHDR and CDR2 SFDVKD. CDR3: CATSDWTSGEGYTF. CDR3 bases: TGTGCCACCAGTGATTGGACATCGGGGGAAGGCTACACCTTC.

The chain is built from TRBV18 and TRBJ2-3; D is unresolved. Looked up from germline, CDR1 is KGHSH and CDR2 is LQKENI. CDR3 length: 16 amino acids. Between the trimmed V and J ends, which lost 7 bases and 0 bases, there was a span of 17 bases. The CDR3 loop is CASLPQQESSTDTQYF. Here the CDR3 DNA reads TGTGCCAGCTTACCCCAACAAGAATCTAGCACAGATACGCAGTATTTT.

CDR3 DNA: TGTGCTAGTGGGGACGGGGCTAGCACAGATACGCAGTATTTT. Protein sequence: CASGDGASTDTQYF. The rearrangement joins TRBV12-5 to TRBJ2-3; tentatively, D is TRBD1 or TRBD2 (5 bases each). From germline, CDR1 is LGHNT and CDR2 FRNRAP. Between the trimmed V and J ends, which lost 6 bases and 0 bases, there was a span of 10 bases. This CDR3 comprises 14 residues.

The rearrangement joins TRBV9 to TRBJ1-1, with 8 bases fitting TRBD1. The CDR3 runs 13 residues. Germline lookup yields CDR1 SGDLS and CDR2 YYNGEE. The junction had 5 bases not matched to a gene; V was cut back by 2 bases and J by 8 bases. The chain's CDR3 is CASSVMGQDEAFF. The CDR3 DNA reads TGTGCCAGCAGCGTCATGGGACAGGACGAAGCTTTCTTT.

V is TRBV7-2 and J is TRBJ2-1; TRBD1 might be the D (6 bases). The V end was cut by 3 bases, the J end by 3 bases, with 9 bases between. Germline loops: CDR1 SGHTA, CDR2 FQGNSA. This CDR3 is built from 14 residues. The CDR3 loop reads CASSLGARYNEQFF. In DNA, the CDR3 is TGTGCCAGCAGCTTGGGGGCCCGCTACAATGAGCAGTTCTTC.

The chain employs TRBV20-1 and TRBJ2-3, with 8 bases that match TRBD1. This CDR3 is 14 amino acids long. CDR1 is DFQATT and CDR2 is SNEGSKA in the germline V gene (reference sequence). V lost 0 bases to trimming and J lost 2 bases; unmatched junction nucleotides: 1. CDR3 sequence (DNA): TGCAGTGCTAGAGACAGGGGGCTCACAGATACGCAGTATTTT. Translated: CSARDRGLTDTQYF.

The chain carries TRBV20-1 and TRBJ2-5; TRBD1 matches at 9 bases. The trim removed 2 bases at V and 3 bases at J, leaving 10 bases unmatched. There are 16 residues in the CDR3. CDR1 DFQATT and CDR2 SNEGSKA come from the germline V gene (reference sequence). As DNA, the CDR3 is TGCAGTGCTAGAACTTTCCGGGACAGGGTAAAAGAGACCCAGTACTTC. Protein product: CSARTFRDRVKETQYF.

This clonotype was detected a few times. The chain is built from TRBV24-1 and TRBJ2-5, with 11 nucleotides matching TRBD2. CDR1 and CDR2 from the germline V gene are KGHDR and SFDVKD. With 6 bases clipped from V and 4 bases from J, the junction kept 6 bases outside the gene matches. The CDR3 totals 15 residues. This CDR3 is CATSPGTSGVETQYF. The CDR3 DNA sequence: TGTGCCACCAGTCCCGGGACTAGCGGCGTAGAGACCCAGTACTTC.

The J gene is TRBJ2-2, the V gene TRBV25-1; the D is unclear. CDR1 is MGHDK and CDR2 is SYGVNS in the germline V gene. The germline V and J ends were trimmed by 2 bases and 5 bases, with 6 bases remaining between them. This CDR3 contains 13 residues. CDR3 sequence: CASSEGPTGELFF. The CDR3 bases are TGTGCCAGCAGTGAAGGGCCGACCGGGGAGCTGTTTTTT. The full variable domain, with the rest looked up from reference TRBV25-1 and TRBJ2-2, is EADIYQTPRYLVIGTGKKITLECSQTMGHDKMYWYQQDPGMELHLIHYSYGVNSTEKGDLSSESTVSRIRTEHFPLTLESARPSHTSQYLCASSEGPTGELFFGEGSRLTVL.